The clone carrying this T cell receptor (beta chain) has a single count. One end of the junction varies from germline; a read error may be responsible. The sample originates from a study of blood T cells in healthy people across ages. Turning to the study itself: Capture via template switching afforded approximately one barcoded beta molecule per two T cells.

This CDR3 comprises 17 residues. CDR1 and CDR2 from the germline V gene are SGHRS and YFSETQ. The authors ran a second PCR of roughly 6 to 12 cycles using a sample-barcoded 5' primer and a J-beta primer mix. TCRdb independently ran MiXCR on the 5' RACE reads; one entry per CDR3 protein. This table holds 1.5 million to 2 million distinct CDR3 sequences, around 35% found once. This chain uses TRBV5-1 with TRBJ2-1; 7 bases are a match to TRBD1. Sequenced material: blood. The sequence was collected from a woman aged 30 to 39 in good health. The CDR3 nucleotides read TGCGCCAGCAGCGCGGATTATAGGTACAGGGGAACCAATGAGCAGGTCTTC. It yields the protein CASSADYRYRGTNEQVF.